This T cell receptor beta chain was obtained from a study of PD-1 blockade in classical Hodgkin lymphoma. Points from the study as a whole: Factors driving the repertoire differences, possibly disease activity or prior therapy, remain undefined. Compared with healthy donors, newly diagnosed patients reportedly showed lower baseline TCR diversity.

Time point: newly diagnosed, previously untreated cHL patient sample. The study compared against PBMCs from newly diagnosed, untreated classical Hodgkin lymphoma. About this clone itself: Its antigen is currently unknown.

The CDR3 totals 15 residues. CDR1 SGHTA and CDR2 FQGNSA come from the germline V gene. V dropped 1 base and J dropped 7 bases, with 16 bases sitting between them. Profiled with immunoSEQ multiplex PCR; TCRdb holds only in-frame clones, not every one. The data contain about 25,000 clones, about 93% of them seen just once; the ten biggest clones take up 3% to 5%. J is TRBJ1-2 and V is TRBV7-2; a weak D match, TRBD1 (6 bases). The sequenced sample was peripheral blood mononuclear cells (PBMCs). This receptor was obtained from a human donor with classical Hodgkin lymphoma. The CDR3 loop is CASSLDARGLGGYTF. The DNA for the CDR3 is TGTGCCAGCAGCTTAGATGCCAGGGGATTGGGTGGCTACACCTTC.